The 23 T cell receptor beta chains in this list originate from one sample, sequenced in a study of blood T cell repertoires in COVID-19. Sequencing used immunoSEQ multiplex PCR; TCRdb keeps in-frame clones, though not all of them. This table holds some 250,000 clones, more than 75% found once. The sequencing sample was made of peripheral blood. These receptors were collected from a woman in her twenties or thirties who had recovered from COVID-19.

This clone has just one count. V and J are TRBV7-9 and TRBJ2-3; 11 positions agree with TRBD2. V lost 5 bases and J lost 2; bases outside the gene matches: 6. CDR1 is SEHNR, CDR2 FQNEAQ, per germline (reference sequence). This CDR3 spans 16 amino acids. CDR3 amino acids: CASSRTSGRDTDTQYF. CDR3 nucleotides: TGTGCCAGCAGCCGGACTAGCGGGCGAGACACAGATACGCAGTATTTT. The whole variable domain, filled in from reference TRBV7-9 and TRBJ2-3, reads DTGVSQNPRHKITKRGQNVTFRCDPISEHNRLYWYRQTLGQGPEFLTYFQNEAQLEKSRLLSDRFSAERPKGSFSTLEIQRTEQGDSAMYLCASSRTSGRDTDTQYFGPGTRLTVL.

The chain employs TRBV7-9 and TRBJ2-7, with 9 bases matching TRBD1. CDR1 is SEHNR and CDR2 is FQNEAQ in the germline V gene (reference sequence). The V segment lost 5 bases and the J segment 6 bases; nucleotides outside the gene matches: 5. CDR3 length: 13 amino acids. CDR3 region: CASSQLTGGEQYF. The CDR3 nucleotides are TGTGCCAGCAGCCAGTTGACAGGGGGCGAGCAGTACTTC.

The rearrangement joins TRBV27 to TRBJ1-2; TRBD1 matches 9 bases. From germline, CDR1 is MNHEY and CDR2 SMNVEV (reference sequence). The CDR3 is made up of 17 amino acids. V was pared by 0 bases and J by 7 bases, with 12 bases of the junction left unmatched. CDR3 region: CASSLSGTGFRRGGYTF. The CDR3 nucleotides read TGTGCCAGCAGTTTATCCGGGACAGGGTTCAGAAGGGGTGGCTACACCTTC.

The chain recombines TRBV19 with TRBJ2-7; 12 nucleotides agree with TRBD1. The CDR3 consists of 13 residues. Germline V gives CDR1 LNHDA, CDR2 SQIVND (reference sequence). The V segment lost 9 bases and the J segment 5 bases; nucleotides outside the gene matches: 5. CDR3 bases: TGTGCCAGCTCCGGGACAGGGGGCAACGAGCAGTACTTC. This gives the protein CASSGTGGNEQYF.

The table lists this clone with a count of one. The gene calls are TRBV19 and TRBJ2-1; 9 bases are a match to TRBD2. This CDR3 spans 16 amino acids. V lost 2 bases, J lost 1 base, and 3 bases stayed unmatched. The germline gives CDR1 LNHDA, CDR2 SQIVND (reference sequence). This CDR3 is CASSIRAGGSYNEQFF. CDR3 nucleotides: TGTGCCAGTAGTATAAGAGCGGGGGGATCCTACAATGAGCAGTTCTTC.

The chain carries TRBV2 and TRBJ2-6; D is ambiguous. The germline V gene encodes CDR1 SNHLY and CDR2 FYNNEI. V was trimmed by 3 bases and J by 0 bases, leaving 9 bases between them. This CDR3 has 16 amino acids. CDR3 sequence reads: CASSDPKNSGANVLTF. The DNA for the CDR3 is TGTGCCAGCAGTGATCCTAAGAACTCTGGGGCCAACGTCCTGACTTTC.

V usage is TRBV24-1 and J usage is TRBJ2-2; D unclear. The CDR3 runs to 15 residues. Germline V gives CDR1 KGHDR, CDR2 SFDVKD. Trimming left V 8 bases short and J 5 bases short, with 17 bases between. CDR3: CATTDTRPATGELFF. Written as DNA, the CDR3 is TGTGCCACCACCGATACGAGGCCCGCTACCGGGGAGCTGTTTTTT.

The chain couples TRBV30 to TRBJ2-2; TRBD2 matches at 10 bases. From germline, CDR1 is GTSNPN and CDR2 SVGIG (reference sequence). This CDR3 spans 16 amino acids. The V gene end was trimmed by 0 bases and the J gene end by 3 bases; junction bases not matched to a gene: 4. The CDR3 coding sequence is TGTGCCTGGAGTGTCTCAGCGGGGGGGTACACCGGGGAGCTGTTTTTT. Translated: CAWSVSAGGYTGELFF.

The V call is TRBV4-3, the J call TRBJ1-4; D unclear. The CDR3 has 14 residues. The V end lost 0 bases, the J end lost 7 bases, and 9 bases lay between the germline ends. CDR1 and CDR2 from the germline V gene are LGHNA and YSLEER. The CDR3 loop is CASSQDPGSEKLFF. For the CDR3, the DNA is TGCGCCAGCAGCCAAGACCCAGGTAGTGAAAAACTGTTTTTT.

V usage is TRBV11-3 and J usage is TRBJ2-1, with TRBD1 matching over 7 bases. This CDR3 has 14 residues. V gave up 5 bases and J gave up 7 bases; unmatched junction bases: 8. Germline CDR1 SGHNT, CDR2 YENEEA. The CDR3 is CASSGPGQPNEQFF. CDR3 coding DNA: TGTGCCAGCAGCGGCCCGGGACAGCCTAATGAGCAGTTCTTC.

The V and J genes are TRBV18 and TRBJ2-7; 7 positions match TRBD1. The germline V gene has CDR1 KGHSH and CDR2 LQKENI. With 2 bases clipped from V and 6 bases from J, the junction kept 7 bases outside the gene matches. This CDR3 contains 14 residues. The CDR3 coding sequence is TGTGCCAGCTCACCAAGAACAGGGGACGGCGAGCAGTACTTC. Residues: CASSPRTGDGEQYF.

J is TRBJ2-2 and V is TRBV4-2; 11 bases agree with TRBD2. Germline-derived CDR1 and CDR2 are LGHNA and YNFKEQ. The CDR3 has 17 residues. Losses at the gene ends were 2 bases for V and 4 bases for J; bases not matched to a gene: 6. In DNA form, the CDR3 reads TGTGCCAGCAGCCAATTAGCGGGGGGGCCAAGCACCGGGGAGCTGTTTTTT. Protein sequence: CASSQLAGGPSTGELFF.

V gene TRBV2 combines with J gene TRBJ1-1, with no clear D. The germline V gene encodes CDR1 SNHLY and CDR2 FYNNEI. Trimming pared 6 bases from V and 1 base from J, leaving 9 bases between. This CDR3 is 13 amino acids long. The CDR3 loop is CASRSRQNTEAFF. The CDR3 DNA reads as TGTGCCAGCAGGTCGAGGCAGAACACTGAAGCTTTCTTT.

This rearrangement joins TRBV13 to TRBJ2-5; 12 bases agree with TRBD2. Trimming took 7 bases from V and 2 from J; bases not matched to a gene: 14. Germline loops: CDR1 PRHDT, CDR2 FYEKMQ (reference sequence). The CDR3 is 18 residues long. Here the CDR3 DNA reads TGTGCCAGCACCGAGAGGACTAGCGGGGAGGGTTTACAAGAGACCCAGTACTTC. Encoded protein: CASTERTSGEGLQETQYF.

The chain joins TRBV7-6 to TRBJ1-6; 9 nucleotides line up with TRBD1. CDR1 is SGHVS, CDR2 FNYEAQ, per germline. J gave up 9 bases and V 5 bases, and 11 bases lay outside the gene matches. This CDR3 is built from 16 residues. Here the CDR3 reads CASSPLGQGVSSPLHF. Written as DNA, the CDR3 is TGTGCCAGCAGCCCCCTGGGACAGGGAGTGAGTTCACCCCTCCACTTT. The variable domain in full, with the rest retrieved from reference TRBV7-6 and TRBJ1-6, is GAGVSQSPRYKVTKRGQDVALRCDPISGHVSLYWYRQALGQGPEFLTYFNYEAQQDKSGLPNDRFSAERPEGSISTLTIQRTEQRDSAMYRCASSPLGQGVSSPLHFGNGTRLTVT.

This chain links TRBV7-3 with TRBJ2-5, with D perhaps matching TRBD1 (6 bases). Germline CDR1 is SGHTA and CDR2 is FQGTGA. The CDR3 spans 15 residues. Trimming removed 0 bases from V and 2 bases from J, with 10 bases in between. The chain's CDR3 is CASSLTGASQETQYF. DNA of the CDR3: TGTGCCAGCAGCTTAACGGGGGCCAGTCAAGAGACCCAGTACTTC.

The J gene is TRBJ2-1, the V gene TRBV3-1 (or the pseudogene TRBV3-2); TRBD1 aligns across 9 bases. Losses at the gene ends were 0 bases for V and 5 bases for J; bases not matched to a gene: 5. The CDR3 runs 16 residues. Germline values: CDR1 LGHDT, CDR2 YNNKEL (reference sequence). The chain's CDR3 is CASSQEGQGGNNEQFF. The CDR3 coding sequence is TGTGCCAGCAGCCAAGAGGGACAGGGAGGTAACAATGAGCAGTTCTTC.

The CDR3 here is CASSLPQVGLNTEAFF. The CDR3 DNA reads as TGTGCCAGCAGTTTACCCCAGGTTGGCCTGAACACTGAAGCTTTCTTT. This chain uses TRBV28 with TRBJ1-1; no reliable D call. The V end was cut by 2 bases, the J end by 0 bases, with 13 bases between. The CDR3 extends over 16 amino acids. CDR1 is MDHEN, CDR2 SYDVKM, per germline.

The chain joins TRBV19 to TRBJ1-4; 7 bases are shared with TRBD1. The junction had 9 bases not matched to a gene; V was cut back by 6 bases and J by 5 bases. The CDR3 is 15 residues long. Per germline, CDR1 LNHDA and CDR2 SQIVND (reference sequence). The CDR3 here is CASRVQGGPNEKLFF. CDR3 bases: TGTGCCAGTAGAGTCCAGGGGGGTCCAAATGAAAAACTGTTTTTT.

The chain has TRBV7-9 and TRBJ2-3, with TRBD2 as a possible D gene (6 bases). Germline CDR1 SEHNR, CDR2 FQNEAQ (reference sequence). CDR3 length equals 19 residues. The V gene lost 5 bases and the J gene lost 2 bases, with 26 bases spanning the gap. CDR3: CASSHSDLRQRAFTDTQYF. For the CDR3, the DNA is TGTGCCAGCAGCCATTCCGACTTGAGGCAGCGGGCCTTCACAGATACGCAGTATTTT. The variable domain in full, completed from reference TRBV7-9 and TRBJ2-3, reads DTGVSQNPRHKITKRGQNVTFRCDPISEHNRLYWYRQTLGQGPEFLTYFQNEAQLEKSRLLSDRFSAERPKGSFSTLEIQRTEQGDSAMYLCASSHSDLRQRAFTDTQYFGPGTRLTVL.

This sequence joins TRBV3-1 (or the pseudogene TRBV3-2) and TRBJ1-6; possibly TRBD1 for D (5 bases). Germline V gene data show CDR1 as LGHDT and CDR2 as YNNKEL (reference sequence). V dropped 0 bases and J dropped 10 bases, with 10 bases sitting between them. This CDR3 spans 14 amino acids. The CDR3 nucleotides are TGTGCCAGCAGCCAAGACGGGGGGTGGTCACCCCTCCACTTT. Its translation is CASSQDGGWSPLHF.

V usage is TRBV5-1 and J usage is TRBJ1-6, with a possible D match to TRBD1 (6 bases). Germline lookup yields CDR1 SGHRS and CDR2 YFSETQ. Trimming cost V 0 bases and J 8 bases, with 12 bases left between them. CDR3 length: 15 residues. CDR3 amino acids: CASSLADRRDSPLHF. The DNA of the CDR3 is TGCGCCAGCAGCTTGGCCGACAGGCGGGATTCACCCCTCCACTTT.

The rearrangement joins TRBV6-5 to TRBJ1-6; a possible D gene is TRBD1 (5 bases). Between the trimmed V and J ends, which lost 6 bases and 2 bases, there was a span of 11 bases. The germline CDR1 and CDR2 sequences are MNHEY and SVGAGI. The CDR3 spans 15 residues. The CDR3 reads CASRTDGAYNSPLHF. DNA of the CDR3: TGTGCCAGCAGGACAGACGGCGCCTATAATTCACCCCTCCACTTT.